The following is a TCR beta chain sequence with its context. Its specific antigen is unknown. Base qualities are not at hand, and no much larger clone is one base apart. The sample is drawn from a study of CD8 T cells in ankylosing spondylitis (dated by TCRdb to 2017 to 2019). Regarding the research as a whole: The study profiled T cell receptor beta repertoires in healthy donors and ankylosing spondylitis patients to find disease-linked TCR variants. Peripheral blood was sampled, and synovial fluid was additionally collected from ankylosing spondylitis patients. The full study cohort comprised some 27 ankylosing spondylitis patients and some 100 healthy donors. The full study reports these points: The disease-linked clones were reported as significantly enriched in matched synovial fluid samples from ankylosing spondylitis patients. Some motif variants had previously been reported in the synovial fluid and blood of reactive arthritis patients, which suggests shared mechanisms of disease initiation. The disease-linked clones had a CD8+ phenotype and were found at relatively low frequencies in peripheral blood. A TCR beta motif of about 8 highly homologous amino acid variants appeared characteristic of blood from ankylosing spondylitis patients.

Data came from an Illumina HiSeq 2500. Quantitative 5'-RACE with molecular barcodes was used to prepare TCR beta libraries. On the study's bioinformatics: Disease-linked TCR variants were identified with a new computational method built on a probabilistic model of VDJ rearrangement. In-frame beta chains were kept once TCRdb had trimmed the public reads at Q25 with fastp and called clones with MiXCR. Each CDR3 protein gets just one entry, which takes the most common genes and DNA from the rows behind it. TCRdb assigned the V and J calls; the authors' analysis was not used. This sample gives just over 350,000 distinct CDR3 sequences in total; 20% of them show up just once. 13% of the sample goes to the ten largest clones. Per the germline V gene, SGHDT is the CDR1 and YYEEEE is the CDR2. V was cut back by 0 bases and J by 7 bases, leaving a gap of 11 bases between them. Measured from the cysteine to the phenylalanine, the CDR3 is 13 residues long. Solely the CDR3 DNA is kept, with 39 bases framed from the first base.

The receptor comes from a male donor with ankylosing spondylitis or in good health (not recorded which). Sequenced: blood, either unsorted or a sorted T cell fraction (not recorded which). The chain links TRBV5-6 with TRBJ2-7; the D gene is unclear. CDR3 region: CASSLAQFDEQYF. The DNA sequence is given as TGTGCCAGCAGCTTGGCACAGTTTGATGAGCAGTACTTC.